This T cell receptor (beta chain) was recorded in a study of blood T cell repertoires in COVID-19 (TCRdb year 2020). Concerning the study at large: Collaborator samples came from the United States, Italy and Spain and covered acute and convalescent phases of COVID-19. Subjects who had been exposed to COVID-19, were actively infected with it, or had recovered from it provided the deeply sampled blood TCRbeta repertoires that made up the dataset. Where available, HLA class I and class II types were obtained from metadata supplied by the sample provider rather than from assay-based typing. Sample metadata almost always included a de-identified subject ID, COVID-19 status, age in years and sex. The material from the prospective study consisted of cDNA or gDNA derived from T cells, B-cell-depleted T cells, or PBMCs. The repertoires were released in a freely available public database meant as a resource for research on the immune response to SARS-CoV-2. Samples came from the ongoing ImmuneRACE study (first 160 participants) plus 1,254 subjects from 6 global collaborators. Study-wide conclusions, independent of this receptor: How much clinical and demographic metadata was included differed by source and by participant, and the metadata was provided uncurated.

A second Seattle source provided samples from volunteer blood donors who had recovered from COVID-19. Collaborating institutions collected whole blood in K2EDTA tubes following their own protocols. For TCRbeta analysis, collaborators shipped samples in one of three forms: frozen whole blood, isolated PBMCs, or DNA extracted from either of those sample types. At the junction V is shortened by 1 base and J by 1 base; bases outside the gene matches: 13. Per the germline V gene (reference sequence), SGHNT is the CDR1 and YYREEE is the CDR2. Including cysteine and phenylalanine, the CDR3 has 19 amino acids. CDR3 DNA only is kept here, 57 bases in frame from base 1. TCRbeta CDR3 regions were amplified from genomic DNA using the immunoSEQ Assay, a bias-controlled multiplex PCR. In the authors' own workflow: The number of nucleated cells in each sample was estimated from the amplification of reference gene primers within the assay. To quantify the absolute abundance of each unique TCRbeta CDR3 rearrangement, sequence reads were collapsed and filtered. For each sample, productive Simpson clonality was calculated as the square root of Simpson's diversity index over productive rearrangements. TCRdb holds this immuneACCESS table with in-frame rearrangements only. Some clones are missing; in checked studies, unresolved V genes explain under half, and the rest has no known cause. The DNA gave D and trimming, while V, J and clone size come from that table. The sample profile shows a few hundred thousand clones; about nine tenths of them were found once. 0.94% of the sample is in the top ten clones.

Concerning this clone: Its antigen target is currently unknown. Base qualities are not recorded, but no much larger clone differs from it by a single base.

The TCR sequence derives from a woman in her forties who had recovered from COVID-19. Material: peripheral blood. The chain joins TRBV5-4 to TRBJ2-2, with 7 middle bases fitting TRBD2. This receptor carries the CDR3 CASSLLGQRASGNTGELFF. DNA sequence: TGTGCCAGCAGCTTGTTAGGGCAACGAGCTAGCGGGAACACCGGGGAGCTGTTTTTT.